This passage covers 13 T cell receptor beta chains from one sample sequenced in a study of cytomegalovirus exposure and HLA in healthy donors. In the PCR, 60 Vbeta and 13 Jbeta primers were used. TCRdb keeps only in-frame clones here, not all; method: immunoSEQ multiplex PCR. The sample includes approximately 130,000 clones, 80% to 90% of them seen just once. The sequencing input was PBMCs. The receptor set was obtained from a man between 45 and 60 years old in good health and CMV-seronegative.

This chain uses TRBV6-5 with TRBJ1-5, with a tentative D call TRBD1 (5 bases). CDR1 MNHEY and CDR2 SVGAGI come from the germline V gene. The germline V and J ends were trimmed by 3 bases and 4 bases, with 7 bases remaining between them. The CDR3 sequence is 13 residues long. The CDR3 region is CASSYRGNQPQHF. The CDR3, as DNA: TGTGCCAGCAGTTATAGGGGAAATCAGCCCCAGCATTTT.

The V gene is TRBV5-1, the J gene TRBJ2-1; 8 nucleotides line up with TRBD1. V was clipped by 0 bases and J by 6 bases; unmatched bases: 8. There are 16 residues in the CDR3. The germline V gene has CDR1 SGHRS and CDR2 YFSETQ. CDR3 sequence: CASSLEFRGPLNEQFF. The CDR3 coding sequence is TGCGCCAGCAGCTTGGAATTCAGGGGGCCGCTCAATGAGCAGTTCTTC.

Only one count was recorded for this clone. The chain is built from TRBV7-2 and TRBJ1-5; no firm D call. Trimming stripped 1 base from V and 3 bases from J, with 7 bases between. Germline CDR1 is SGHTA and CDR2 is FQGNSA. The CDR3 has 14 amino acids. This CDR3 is CASSLGGFNQPQHF. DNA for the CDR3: TGTGCCAGCAGCTTAGGAGGGTTCAATCAGCCCCAGCATTTT.

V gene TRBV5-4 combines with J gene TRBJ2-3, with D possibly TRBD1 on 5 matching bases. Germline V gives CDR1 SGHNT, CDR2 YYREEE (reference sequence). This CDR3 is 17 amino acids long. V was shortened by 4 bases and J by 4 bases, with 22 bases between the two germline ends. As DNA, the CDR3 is TGTGCCAGCAGCCCGACTGAAGGGGCGAAGTATGCAGATACGCAGTATTTT. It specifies CASSPTEGAKYADTQYF.

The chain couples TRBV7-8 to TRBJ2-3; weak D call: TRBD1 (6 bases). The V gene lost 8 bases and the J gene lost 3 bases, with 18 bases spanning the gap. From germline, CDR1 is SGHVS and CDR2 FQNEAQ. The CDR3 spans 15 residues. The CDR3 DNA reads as TGTGCCAGCGCCGGTAGGGCAGGGGAAACAGATACGCAGTATTTT. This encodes CASAGRAGETDTQYF.

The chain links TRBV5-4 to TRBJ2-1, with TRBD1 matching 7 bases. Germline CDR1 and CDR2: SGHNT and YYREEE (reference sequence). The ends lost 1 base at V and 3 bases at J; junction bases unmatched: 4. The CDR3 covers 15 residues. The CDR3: CASSLQDRVYNEQFF. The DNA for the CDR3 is TGTGCCAGCAGCTTGCAAGACAGGGTCTACAATGAGCAGTTCTTC.

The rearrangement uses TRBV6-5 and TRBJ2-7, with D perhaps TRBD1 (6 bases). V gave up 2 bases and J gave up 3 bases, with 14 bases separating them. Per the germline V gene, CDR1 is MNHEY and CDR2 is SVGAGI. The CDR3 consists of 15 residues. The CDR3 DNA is TGTGCCAGCAGTTACGGCTCAGGGGTCGGCTACGAGCAGTACTTC. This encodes CASSYGSGVGYEQYF.

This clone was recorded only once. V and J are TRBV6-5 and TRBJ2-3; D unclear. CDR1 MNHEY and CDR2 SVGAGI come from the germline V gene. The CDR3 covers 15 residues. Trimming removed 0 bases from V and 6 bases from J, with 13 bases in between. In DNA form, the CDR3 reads TGTGCCAGCAGTTACTCGTCCGGTTCCTGGGATACGCAGTATTTT. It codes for CASSYSSGSWDTQYF.

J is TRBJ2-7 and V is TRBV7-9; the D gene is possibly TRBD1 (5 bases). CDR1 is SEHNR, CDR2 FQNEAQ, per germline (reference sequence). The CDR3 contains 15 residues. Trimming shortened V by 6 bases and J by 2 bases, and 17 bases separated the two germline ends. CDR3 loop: CASSPDQGRTYEQYF. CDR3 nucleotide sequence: TGTGCCAGCAGTCCGGACCAGGGAAGGACCTACGAGCAGTACTTC.

This chain's CDR3 is CATIKRGTSGVNTQYF. CDR3 DNA sequence: TGTGCCACAATCAAAAGGGGGACTAGCGGGGTAAATACGCAGTATTTT. This chain uses TRBV2 with TRBJ2-3; 13 bases match TRBD2. This CDR3 is built from 16 residues. The germline gives CDR1 SNHLY, CDR2 FYNNEI. Trimming removed 10 bases from V and 7 bases from J; junction bases left unmatched: 14.

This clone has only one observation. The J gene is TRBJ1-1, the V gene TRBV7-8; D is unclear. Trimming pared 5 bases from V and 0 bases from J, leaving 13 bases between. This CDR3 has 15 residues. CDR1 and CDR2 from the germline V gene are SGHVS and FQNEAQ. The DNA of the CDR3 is TGTGCCAGCAGCCCAGAAGTGGTTATGAACACTGAAGCTTTCTTT. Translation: CASSPEVVMNTEAFF.

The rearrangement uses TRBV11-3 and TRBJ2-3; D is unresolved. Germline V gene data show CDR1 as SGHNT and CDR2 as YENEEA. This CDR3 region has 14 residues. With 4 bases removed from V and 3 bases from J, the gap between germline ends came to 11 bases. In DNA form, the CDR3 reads TGTGCCAGCAGCTCCCGATCGGTGACAGATACGCAGTATTTT. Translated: CASSSRSVTDTQYF.

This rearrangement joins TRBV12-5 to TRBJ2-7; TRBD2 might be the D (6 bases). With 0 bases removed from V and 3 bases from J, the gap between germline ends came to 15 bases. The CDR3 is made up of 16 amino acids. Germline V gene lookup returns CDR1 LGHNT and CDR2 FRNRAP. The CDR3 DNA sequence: TGTGCTAGTGGTTTGGTACGGGAGCCGGGCCTCTACGAGCAGTACTTC. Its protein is CASGLVREPGLYEQYF. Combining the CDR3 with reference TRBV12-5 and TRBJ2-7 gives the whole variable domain DARVTQTPRHKVTEMGQEVTMRCQPILGHNTVFWYRQTMMQGLELLAYFRNRAPLDDSGMPKDRFSAEMPDATLATLKIQPSEPRDSAVYFCASGLVREPGLYEQYFGPGTRLTVT.